Given below is one T cell receptor beta chain in context. This clone's antigen is unknown. There are no base qualities to consult, and no much larger clone falls within one base. Library prep was done by PCR. The listed sequencing device is Illumina HiSeq 2500. Unique molecular identifiers were incorporated into TCR beta cDNA libraries to reduce PCR and sequencing biases. Approximately 500,000 cDNA molecules were obtained per 1 to 10 million input T cells, so each molecule approximated one T cell. Patient libraries were prepared and sequenced with the same protocol used for the earlier healthy control dataset. Within a given batch, samples were prepared together, multiplexed and sequenced on the same HiSeq lane. For the original study's pipeline: Raw barcoded reads were processed with MIGEC, and single-read molecular identifier groups were discarded before consensus assembly and CDR3 extraction. VDJtools was used for post-analysis of the clonotype tables, with diversity normalized by down-sampling every dataset to the smallest sample size. In repertoire overlap clustering, CDR3 amino acid sequences, but not nucleotide sequences, were matched to correct batch-related cross-sample contamination. In-frame beta chains were kept once TCRdb had trimmed the public reads at Q25 with fastp and called clones with MiXCR. Each CDR3 protein appears once, grouped with its most common genes and DNA. For this entry, the V and J calls and clone size follow TCRdb and not the study's own pipeline. This sample lists hundreds of thousands of distinct CDR3 sequences; 59% were detected once. The ten most abundant clones make up 10% to 12% of the sample.

The data stem from a study of post-analysis software for immune sequencing data (dated by TCRdb to the mid-2010s). About the full investigation: The recorded disease courses included relapsing-remitting, secondary progressive and progressive-relapsing multiple sclerosis, and some patients had no subtype annotation. Patient repertoires were compared against roughly 12 previously published healthy control repertoires from donors aged about 6 to 28 years. A subset of samples was prepared in parallel using single-end sample barcoding, then pooled and co-amplified after Illumina adapter ligation. What the work shows at the level of the full study, not this receptor alone: When samples were clustered directly using the F measure, samples prepared in the same batch co-clustered strongly, which prompted a batch-effect correction. The multiple sclerosis patient group was slightly younger than the control group. Significantly lower normalized Chao1 diversity was found in multiple sclerosis patients than in controls, suggesting substantial peripheral T-cell clonal expansion. Significantly higher frequencies in patients than in controls were found for roughly 5 TRBV segments, including TRBV5-6, TRBV5-1 and TRBV20-1.

To demonstrate the VDJtools post-analysis software, TCR beta repertoires were profiled from the peripheral blood of roughly 14 young patients with multiple sclerosis. Multiple sclerosis patients were children and adolescents aged about 6 to 16 years. CDR1 SNHLY and CDR2 FYNNEI were looked up in the germline V gene. From the cysteine up to the phenylalanine, the CDR3 has a length of 16 residues. Only CDR3 DNA remains: 48 bases, in frame from the first base. Trimming leaves V shorter by 2 bases and J shorter by 9 bases, with the junction holding 12 bases beyond the gene matches. The chain couples TRBV2 to TRBJ2-1, and TRBD2 aligns with 8 junction nucleotides. This clonotype originated in a girl aged 2 to 9 with multiple sclerosis. Sequencing input: blood. The CDR3 loop reads CASSEIPAGARGEQFF. The base sequence is TGTGCCAGCAGTGAAATTCCAGCGGGGGCCCGGGGTGAGCAGTTCTTC. The full variable domain, with segments outside the CDR3 supplied by the reference TRBV2 and TRBJ2-1 proteins, appears as EPEVTQTPSHQVTQMGQEVILRCVPISNHLYFYWYRQILGQKVEFLVSFYNNEISEKSEIFDDQFSVERPDGSNFTLKIRSTKLEDSAMYFCASSEIPAGARGEQFFGPGTRLTVL.